The subject of this entry is one TCR beta chain. This sample was taken from a study of CD8+ T cells in alopecia areata. CDR1 GTSNPN and CDR2 SVGIG come from the germline V gene (reference sequence). V was pared by 4 bases and J by 6 bases, with 15 bases between. This CDR3 comprises 13 residues. Treatment: oral pan-JAK inhibitor, 5-10 mg twice daily. Once RNA had been extracted, it was reverse transcribed into cDNA to act as the sequencing template. Sequenced by immunoSEQ multiplex PCR; TCRdb stores in-frame clones only, minus some. The sample has about 200,000 clones, around 60% seen once. The specimen was CD4+ T cells sorted from blood, collected between weeks 47 and 50, from a patient treated with tofacitinib. J is TRBJ1-1 and V is TRBV30, with unresolved D. This TCR came from a human donor with alopecia areata. CDR3: CAWKQKGVPEAFF. DNA of the CDR3: TGTGCCTGGAAACAAAAGGGAGTCCCTGAAGCTTTCTTT. Using reference TRBV30 and TRBJ1-1 for the parts outside the CDR3, the full variable domain is SQTIHQWPATLVQPVGSPLSLECTVEGTSNPNLYWYRQAAGRGLQLLFYSVGIGQISSEVPQNLSASRPQDRQFILSSKKLLLSDSGFYLCAWKQKGVPEAFFGQGTRLTVV.